A selection of T cell receptor beta chains follows, all from one sample in a study of T cells after yellow fever vaccination. TCRdb itself ran the 5' RACE reads through MiXCR, one entry per CDR3 protein. The sample has about 300,000 distinct CDR3 sequences; 8.7% are singletons. Sample: CD4+ T cells sorted from PBMCs, taken 5 days after the yellow fever booster vaccination. These receptors all stem from a man aged 18-30 years who received the YFV17D yellow fever vaccine. CDR3s include the opening cysteine and the closing phenylalanine or tryptophan. A D gene is named only where the DNA matches it firmly. Some rows have no size entry. The others give once, few or many, or a class for an expanded clone.

TRBV5-1	NA	TRBD2	TRBJ2-1	TGCGCCAGCAGCTTGGGGCGGGGGGGCCTCGATGAGCAGTTCTTC	CASSLGRGGLDEQFF
TRBV19	NA	NA	TRBJ2-3	TGTGCCAGTAGTATTGGGCCAGATACGCAGTATTTT	CASSIGPDTQYF
TRBV10-3	few	TRBD1	TRBJ2-7	TGTGCCGTTTCACCAGTGCTAGGACAGGGGACATCCTACGAGCAGTACTTC	CAVSPVLGQGTSYEQYF
TRBV5-1	few	TRBD1	TRBJ1-2	TGCGCCAGCAGCTTGGATGGACAGGGGGAAGGGGACGCCTTC	CASSLDGQGEGDAF
TRBV7-8	many	NA	TRBJ1-2	TGTGCCAGCAGCTTTACAGAGTATGGCTACACCTTC	CASSFTEYGYTF
TRBV6-5	many	NA	TRBJ2-7	TGTGCCAGCAGTCAGGGGGGGTCCTACGAGCAGTACTTC	CASSQGGSYEQYF
TRBV20-1	NA	NA	TRBJ1-6	TGCAGTGCTATTCAGGACAGAGATAATTCACCCCTCCACTTT	CSAIQDRDNSPLHF
TRBV12-3/TRBV12-4	many	NA	TRBJ1-1	TGTGCCAGCAGTTTGGCTGACACTGAAGCTTTCTTT	CASSLADTEAFF
TRBV7-2	NA	NA	TRBJ2-7	TGTGCCAGCAGCTTACAGCGTTACGAGCAGTACTTC	CASSLQRYEQYF
TRBV5-1	few	TRBD1	TRBJ1-5	TGCGCCAGCAGCCCCGAGGGGGCTAATCAGCCCCAGCATTTT	CASSPEGANQPQHF
TRBV28	NA	NA	TRBJ1-5	TGTGCCACTTCGGACAATCGAGGTCAGCCCCAGCATTTT	CATSDNRGQPQHF
TRBV4-3	NA	TRBD2	TRBJ2-5	TGCGCCAGCAGCCCGAATAGCGGGAGGACCCAAGAGACCCAGTACTTC	CASSPNSGRTQETQYF
TRBV15	many	TRBD2	TRBJ2-2	TGTGCCACCAGCAGAGACCTAGCGGGGGGGACGAACACCGGGGAGCTGTTTTTT	CATSRDLAGGTNTGELFF
TRBV5-1	many	NA	TRBJ2-7	TGCGCCAGCAGCTTGGTCCTCAGCTACGAGCAGTACTTC	CASSLVLSYEQYF
TRBV7-9	NA	NA	TRBJ2-3	TGTGCCACCGGCTTGGCGGGCCGTCGCGCAGATACGCAGTATTTT	CATGLAGRRADTQYF
TRBV5-4	few	TRBD2	TRBJ2-7	TGTGCCAGCAGCGCCGCACTAGCGCCTCCCTCGGAGCAGTACTTC	CASSAALAPPSEQYF
TRBV7-2	many	TRBD1	TRBJ1-1	TGTGCCAGCAGCTTACGGACAGGGGTAGGAACTGAAGCTTTCTTT	CASSLRTGVGTEAFF
TRBV5-1	NA	NA	TRBJ2-2	TGCGCCAGCAGCTTGGGACAGGTGCGAGGCGGGGAGCTGTTTTTT	CASSLGQVRGGELFF
TRBV18	few	NA	TRBJ2-2	TGTGCCAGCCAAAGACAGGATCGGTACACCGGGGAGCTGTTTTTT	CASQRQDRYTGELFF
TRBV4-1	few	NA	TRBJ2-3	TGCGCCAGCAGCCAGGAGCAGGGTACAGATACGCAGTATTTT	CASSQEQGTDTQYF
TRBV20-1	NA	TRBD1	TRBJ1-5	TGCAGTGCTAGGAAGTTCGGGACAGGGTGGTACAGAGGAGGTCAGCCCCAGCATTTT	CSARKFGTGWYRGGQPQHF
TRBV7-9	many	NA	TRBJ1-1	TGTGCCAGCAGCTTAAGGATAGTCCCTGAAGCTTTCTTT	CASSLRIVPEAFF
TRBV6-5	many	TRBD1	TRBJ1-1	TGTGCCAGCACCGCAGCAGGGGGGGCGGATCGTGGAGCTTTCTTT	CASTAAGGADRGAFF
TRBV3-1	few	TRBD2	TRBJ2-2	TGTGCCAGCAGCCAGTGGACTAGCGGGGGGTTCGCGAACACCGGGGAGCTGTTTTTT	CASSQWTSGGFANTGELFF
TRBV5-1	NA	NA	TRBJ1-1	TGCGCCAGCAGCTTGGCCACGGAGAGGGGCACTGAAGCTTTCTTT	CASSLATERGTEAFF
TRBV4-2	few	NA	TRBJ2-2	TGTGCCAGCAGCCAAGATGGGGGCTTCCGGAACACCGGGGAGCTGTTTTTT	CASSQDGGFRNTGELFF
TRBV7-9	many	NA	TRBJ1-1	TGTGCCAGCAGCTTAGCGCGGCAGGGCACTGAAGCTTTCTTT	CASSLARQGTEAFF
TRBV5-6	NA	NA	TRBJ2-7	TGTGCCAGCGCACTCAGTACGTGGCGGGAGCAGTACTTC	CASALSTWREQYF
TRBV4-1	NA	TRBD2	TRBJ2-3	TGCGCCAGCAGCCACCCACTAGCGGGGCGCACAGATACGCAGTATTTT	CASSHPLAGRTDTQYF
TRBV4-1	many	NA	TRBJ1-5	TGCGCCAGCACTCAGGGCCCTTCCAGGCAGCCCCAGCATTTT	CASTQGPSRQPQHF
TRBV5-1	few	NA	TRBJ1-2	TGCGCCAGCAGCTTTGTTGCAGGGGAACCTAACTATGGCTACACCTTC	CASSFVAGEPNYGYTF
TRBV18	NA	TRBD1	TRBJ2-1	TGTGCCAGCTCATTCCGAACAGGGGTTGAGCAGTTCTTC	CASSFRTGVEQFF
TRBV5-1	NA	NA	TRBJ2-3	TGCGCCAGCAGCCACAAGGAATCCACAGATACGCAGTATTTT	CASSHKESTDTQYF
TRBV4-3	many	TRBD2	TRBJ2-2	TGCGCCAGCAGCCCAGGGACTAGCGGCACCGGGGAGCTGTTTTTT	CASSPGTSGTGELFF
TRBV7-2	NA	NA	TRBJ2-3	TGTGCCAGCAGCTTCCGACTAGAGCTAGCGCAGTATTTT	CASSFRLELAQYF
TRBV7-3	few	NA	TRBJ2-2	TGTGCCAGCAGCCCCCCAATGGGCGCCGGGGAGCTGTTTTTT	CASSPPMGAGELFF
TRBV23-1	few	TRBD1	TRBJ2-1	TGCGCCAGCAGTCACCCCGGGACAGGGGCGAGGGGCAATGAGCAGTTCTTC	CASSHPGTGARGNEQFF